These T cell receptor beta chains were read from a single sample in a study of human T cells and chemical hapten exposure. MiXCR, applied by TCRdb to the RACE reads, yields one record per CDR3 protein. The sample lists 65,000 to 95,000 distinct CDR3 sequences; roughly 7.9% were seen once. Sample: whole blood. The receptors come from a female donor in good health. Some clones in this sample may be carry-over from other donors' samples. The CDR3 runs from the conserved cysteine through the conserved F or W. The order of the fields is D gene, CDR3 length, clone size, V gene, J gene, CDR3 protein, CDR3 DNA. D genes are given only for firm matches. Expanded clones get a size class; other rows say once, few or many, or leave the size out.

TRBD2	16	few	TRBV6-6	TRBJ2-3	CASSLPLAGGTDTQYF	TGTGCCAGCAGTTTGCCACTAGCGGGGGGCACAGATACGCAGTATTTT
-	16	-	TRBV20-1	TRBJ1-5	CSATVPAQGINQPQHF	TGCAGTGCGACCGTTCCGGCTCAGGGGATCAATCAGCCCCAGCATTTT
TRBD1	14	-	TRBV6-5	TRBJ1-1	CASSVRTGATEAFF	TGTGCCAGCAGCGTTCGGACAGGGGCCACTGAAGCTTTCTTT
TRBD1	15	-	TRBV7-3	TRBJ1-2	CASSFQPGGLEGYTF	TGTGCCAGCAGCTTTCAACCAGGGGGCTTGGAGGGCTACACCTTC
TRBD1	17	many	TRBV7-2	TRBJ1-2	CASSLATGAASSYGYTF	TGTGCCAGCAGCTTAGCGACAGGGGCGGCCTCATCCTATGGCTACACCTTC
-	10	few	TRBV29-1	TRBJ2-1	CSVNPGEQFF	TGCAGCGTTAACCCCGGGGAGCAGTTCTTC
-	12	-	TRBV4-2	TRBJ2-7	CASSQGIGRRYF	TGTGCCAGCAGCCAAGGAATTGGGCGACGGTACTTC
TRBD1	14	many	TRBV3-1	TRBJ2-3	CASSGQLGTDTQYF	TGTGCCAGCTCGGGACAGCTCGGCACAGATACGCAGTATTTT
-	13	-	TRBV3-1	TRBJ2-3	CASSSEAGDTQYF	TGTGCCAGCAGCTCCGAAGCAGGCGATACGCAGTATTTT
TRBD2	16	-	TRBV7-2	TRBJ2-1	CASSPRLAGSYNEQFF	TGTGCCAGCAGCCCGCGACTAGCGGGCTCCTACAATGAGCAGTTCTTC
TRBD1	19	-	TRBV7-9	TRBJ1-4	CASSHTTGTGRYTNEKLFF	TGTGCCAGCAGCCACACCACCGGGACAGGGCGTTATACTAATGAAAAACTGTTTTTT
-	15	many	TRBV7-2	TRBJ2-1	CASSLGPIRPGEQFF	TGTGCCAGCAGCTTAGGCCCTATCAGGCCAGGCGAGCAGTTCTTC
-	18	-	TRBV4-3	TRBJ2-3	CASSQETGGLWSTDTQYF	TGCGCCAGCAGCCAAGAGACCGGGGGGCTTTGGAGCACAGATACGCAGTATTTT
-	16	-	TRBV12-3/TRBV12-4	TRBJ1-2	CASTSRLGTVNYGYTF	TGTGCCAGCACGTCCCGCTTGGGGACTGTCAACTATGGCTACACCTTC
-	15	few	TRBV12-3/TRBV12-4	TRBJ2-3	CASRRLGEATDTQYF	TGTGCCAGCAGGAGACTAGGAGAGGCCACAGATACGCAGTATTTT
-	17	many	TRBV29-1	TRBJ2-2	CSVEDRRGQGNTGELFF	TGCAGCGTTGAAGATCGGAGGGGGCAGGGGAACACCGGGGAGCTGTTTTTT
-	15	few	TRBV7-3	TRBJ2-2	CASSPPGSGPGELFF	TGTGCCAGCAGCCCCCCCGGGTCCGGGCCCGGGGAGCTGTTTTTT
-	14	-	TRBV7-8	TRBJ2-1	CASSSHRAAHEQFF	TGTGCCAGCAGCTCCCACAGGGCCGCCCATGAGCAGTTCTTC
-	15	few	TRBV7-9	TRBJ2-1	CASSWEVSMRDEQFF	TGTGCCAGCAGCTGGGAGGTCAGCATGCGGGATGAGCAGTTCTTC
-	12	-	TRBV28	TRBJ1-2	CASSQANYGCTF	TGTGCCAGCAGCCAGGCTAACTATGGCTGCACCTTC
-	15	-	TRBV10-3	TRBJ2-7	CAISETGKVGSEQYF	TGTGCCATCAGTGAGACAGGAAAGGTCGGGTCCGAGCAGTACTTC
-	15	-	TRBV4-2	TRBJ2-3	CASNPSVASTDTQYF	TGTGCCAGCAACCCAAGTGTGGCTAGCACAGATACGCAGTATTTT
-	13	few	TRBV6-1	TRBJ1-1	CASSLSVYTEAFF	TGTGCCAGCAGCCTTTCGGTTTACACTGAAGCTTTCTTT
-	14	many	TRBV20-1	TRBJ1-5	CSARHNRAEQPQHF	TGCAGTGCTAGACACAACAGGGCTGAACAGCCCCAGCATTTT
TRBD1	14	many	TRBV4-2	TRBJ1-4	CASSQSQGAEKLFF	TGTGCCAGCAGCCAGTCACAGGGGGCGGAAAAACTGTTTTTT
-	13	many	TRBV25-1	TRBJ2-3	CASSTGATDTQYF	TGTGCCAGCAGTACGGGTGCTACAGATACGCAGTATTTT
-	12	-	TRBV2	TRBJ1-5	CASMGGLEPQHF	TGTGCCAGCATGGGGGGCCTGGAGCCCCAGCATTTT
TRBD2	18	-	TRBV7-9	TRBJ2-1	CASSLLVRTSGLYNEQFF	TGTGCCAGCAGCTTATTAGTCCGGACTAGCGGACTCTACAATGAGCAGTTCTTC
-	15	-	TRBV3-1	TRBJ2-2	CASRGLTANTGELFF	TGTGCCAGCAGAGGGCTAACCGCGAACACCGGGGAGCTGTTTTTT
-	14	-	TRBV7-3	TRBJ2-6	CASSLMGGANVLTF	TGTGCCAGCAGCTTAATGGGGGGGGCCAACGTCCTGACTTTC
-	14	few	TRBV20-1	TRBJ1-2	CSAWIQGSNYGYTF	TGCAGTGCTTGGATACAGGGATCTAACTATGGCTACACCTTC
-	15	few	TRBV15	TRBJ1-2	CATRGGPRANYGYTF	TGTGCCACCCGGGGGGGGCCTAGAGCTAACTATGGCTACACCTTC
-	13	many	TRBV11-2	TRBJ1-6	CASSSQRDSPLHF	TGTGCCAGCAGCTCACAGAGGGATTCACCCCTCCACTTT
-	13	many	TRBV29-1	TRBJ1-5	CSVGQDTNQPQHF	TGCAGCGTTGGTCAGGACACCAATCAGCCCCAGCATTTT
-	13	many	TRBV18	TRBJ1-2	CASSNQGWDGYTF	TGTGCCAGCTCTAATCAGGGATGGGATGGCTACACCTTC
TRBD2	15	many	TRBV20-1	TRBJ2-3	CSAVNSGTRRDTQYF	TGCAGTGCTGTAAATTCCGGGACTAGACGAGATACGCAGTATTTT
-	15	few	TRBV12-3/TRBV12-4	TRBJ1-6	CAISLGGSYNSPLNF	TGTGCCATTTCCCTCGGGGGCTCCTATAATTCACCCCTCAACTTT
TRBD1	15	-	TRBV6-6	TRBJ2-7	CASRSFDRGQYEQYF	TGTGCCAGCAGAAGCTTCGACAGGGGGCAATACGAGCAGTACTTC
TRBD2	15	few	TRBV7-2	TRBJ2-3	CASSRAGVRTDTQYF	TGTGCCAGCAGCCGAGCGGGGGTGCGCACAGATACGCAGTATTTT
TRBD1	20	many	TRBV27	TRBJ1-6	CASSFFPPTGTSSYNSPLHF	TGTGCCAGCAGTTTTTTTCCCCCGACAGGGACGAGCTCCTATAATTCACCCCTCCACTTT
-	14	many	TRBV27	TRBJ1-6	CASRLQTANSPLHF	TGTGCCAGCAGATTACAGACAGCTAATTCACCCCTCCACTTT
-	15	many	TRBV3-1	TRBJ1-6	CASSQVRQYNSPLHF	TGTGCCAGCAGCCAAGTCAGGCAATATAATTCACCCCTCCACTTT
-	13	many	TRBV6-4	TRBJ2-7	CASRQGPSYEQYF	TGTGCCAGCAGACAAGGCCCCTCCTACGAGCAGTACTTC
-	14	many	TRBV20-1	TRBJ2-5	CSARDPMRVETQYF	TGCAGTGCTAGAGATCCTATGCGTGTCGAGACCCAGTACTTC
TRBD1	14	-	TRBV12-3/TRBV12-4	TRBJ2-1	CASSPGTGWDEQFF	TGTGCCAGCAGTCCGGGGACAGGGTGGGATGAGCAGTTCTTC
-	16	-	TRBV7-2	TRBJ1-6	CASSFGGLYYNSPLHF	TGTGCCAGCAGCTTTGGTGGACTCTACTATAATTCACCCCTCCACTTT
-	15	many	TRBV5-1	TRBJ1-1	CASSLGHQNHPEAFF	TGCGCCAGCAGCCTGGGACACCAAAATCACCCTGAAGCTTTCTTT
TRBD2	13	-	TRBV11-2	TRBJ2-7	CASRSSGEGEQYF	TGTGCCAGCCGCAGTTCTGGGGAGGGCGAGCAGTACTTC